A single sample is the source of the 20 T cell receptor beta chains below, sequenced in a study of blood T cell repertoires in COVID-19. Sequencing was performed with immunoSEQ multiplex PCR; in TCRdb, only in-frame clones are kept and a portion is missing. The repertoire has a few hundred thousand clones, about four fifths of them found once; the top ten carry roughly 3.3%. The sequencing input was peripheral blood. All receptors come from a woman younger than 35 with acute or convalescent COVID-19.

This chain links TRBV5-6 with TRBJ1-5, with a weak D call TRBD1 (5 bases). From germline, CDR1 is SGHDT and CDR2 YYEEEE. V dropped 0 bases and J dropped 5 bases, with 9 bases sitting between them. The CDR3 totals 14 residues. CDR3 nucleotide sequence: TGTGCCAGCAGCTTGGTGGGCAGGGATCAGCCCCAGCATTTT. It is translated as CASSLVGRDQPQHF.

This rearrangement joins TRBV7-3 to TRBJ2-3; TRBD2 matches at 7 bases. The V gene's germline CDR1 is SGHTA and CDR2 FQGTGA. This CDR3 region has 16 residues. The V segment lost 2 bases and the J segment 5 bases; nucleotides outside the gene matches: 10. The CDR3 bases are TGTGCCAGCAGCTTACTAGGCGGGAGCCTTGGAGATACGCAGTATTTT. Translation gives CASSLLGGSLGDTQYF. Variable domain in full (rest from reference TRBV7-3 and TRBJ2-3): GAGVSQTPSNKVTEKGKYVELRCDPISGHTALYWYRQSLGQGPEFLIYFQGTGAADDSGLPNDRFFAVRPEGSVSTLKIQRTERGDSAVYLCASSLLGGSLGDTQYFGPGTRLTVL.

The chain carries TRBV27 and TRBJ2-7; 7 bases are a match to TRBD2. The CDR3 has 15 residues. The germline gives CDR1 MNHEY, CDR2 SMNVEV (reference sequence). The V segment lost 5 bases and the J segment 2 bases; nucleotides outside the gene matches: 9. CDR3 nucleotides: TGTGCCAGCAGTCCTGACCCTAGCGGTACCTACGAGCAGTACTTC. Amino acids: CASSPDPSGTYEQYF.

The J gene is TRBJ2-2, the V gene TRBV20-1, with a tentative D call TRBD2 (5 bases). The germline V gene has CDR1 DFQATT and CDR2 SNEGSKA (reference sequence). The V gene lost 3 bases and the J gene lost 1 base, with 6 bases spanning the gap. This CDR3 is built from 13 residues. The CDR3 sequence is CSASRGNTGELFF. Here the CDR3 DNA reads TGCAGTGCTAGTCGGGGGAACACCGGGGAGCTGTTTTTT.

This clone came up once. CDR3 DNA sequence: TGTGCCTGGAGCCCCGGAGGGAGCTACACCTTC. It specifies CAWSPGGSYTF. The chain recombines TRBV30 with TRBJ1-2, with D uncertain. With 3 bases removed from V and 9 bases from J, the gap between germline ends came to 11 bases. Germline V gives CDR1 GTSNPN, CDR2 SVGIG (reference sequence). The CDR3 totals 11 residues.

V gene TRBV19 combines with J gene TRBJ1-4, with 8 positions matching TRBD1. The CDR3 sequence is 15 residues long. Germline lookup yields CDR1 LNHDA and CDR2 SQIVND (reference sequence). V lost 5 bases, J lost 5 bases, and 7 bases stayed unmatched. CDR3 loop: CASSGQGRVNEKLFF. CDR3 nucleotides: TGTGCCAGTAGTGGACAGGGTCGGGTAAATGAAAAACTGTTTTTT.

The J gene is TRBJ2-1, the V gene TRBV30; 9 nucleotides match TRBD2. Unmatched junction bases numbered 16, after V lost 0 bases and J lost 10 bases. The CDR3 is 17 amino acids. CDR1 GTSNPN and CDR2 SVGIG come from the germline V gene (reference sequence). CDR3 loop: CAWSVLWSSGMIWEQFF. In DNA, the CDR3 is TGTGCCTGGAGTGTACTTTGGTCTAGCGGGATGATCTGGGAGCAGTTCTTC.

This chain connects TRBV9 to TRBJ2-6, with TRBD2 matching over 8 bases. CDR3 length equals 17 residues. Per germline, CDR1 SGDLS and CDR2 YYNGEE. V lost 4 bases, J lost 1 base, and 7 bases stayed unmatched. The CDR3 region has the DNA TGTGCCAGCAGCCCCCCGGGCGGGAGGTCTGGGGCCAACGTCCTGACTTTC. It specifies CASSPPGGRSGANVLTF.

In nucleotides, the CDR3 is TGTGCCAGCAGCTCCTCGCGGGGCAAGTATTTGACGGGGGAGCTGTTTTTT. Translated: CASSSSRGKYLTGELFF. The rearrangement joins TRBV7-6 to TRBJ2-2, with a weak D call TRBD2 (6 bases). The length of the CDR3 is 17 residues. V was cut by 4 bases and J by 8 bases, with 23 bases left in between. Germline CDR1 and CDR2: SGHVS and FNYEAQ.

The chain couples TRBV12-5 to TRBJ2-3, with D possibly TRBD1 on 5 matching bases. V shed 0 bases and J shed 0 bases, with 13 bases lying between them. Germline V gene lookup returns CDR1 LGHNT and CDR2 FRNRAP. The CDR3 spans 17 residues. The CDR3, as DNA: TGTGCTAGTGGTTTGGTAGCTCAGGGCTCTAGCACAGATACGCAGTATTTT. It encodes CASGLVAQGSSTDTQYF.

The genes are TRBV6-5 and TRBJ2-5; perhaps TRBD2 as D (6 bases). The CDR3 totals 16 residues. V lost 0 bases, J lost 7 bases, and 18 bases lay in between. Looked up from germline, CDR1 is MNHEY and CDR2 is SVGAGI. The CDR3 sequence: CASSYSSTSPQWTQYF. In nucleotides, the CDR3 is TGTGCCAGCAGTTACTCGTCTACTAGCCCGCAATGGACCCAGTACTTC.

This sequence joins TRBV19 and TRBJ1-2; 11 nucleotides agree with TRBD1. Germline V gene lookup returns CDR1 LNHDA and CDR2 SQIVND (reference sequence). The CDR3 is 16 residues long. The J segment lost 3 bases and the V segment lost 6 bases, leaving 9 bases of the junction unmatched. DNA for the CDR3: TGTGCCAGTAGATTCCTATCGGGACAGGGGGACTATGGCTACACCTTC. Residues: CASRFLSGQGDYGYTF. The entire variable domain, with the rest obtained from reference TRBV19 and TRBJ1-2, is as follows: DGGITQSPKYLFRKEGQNVTLSCEQNLNHDAMYWYRQDPGQGLRLIYYSQIVNDFQKGDIAEGYSVSREKKESFPLTVTSAQKNPTAFYLCASRFLSGQGDYGYTFGSGTRLTVV.

The CDR3 nucleotides are TGCGCCAGCCTTTCGGACAGCACGAACACTGAAGCTTTCTTT. Protein product: CASLSDSTNTEAFF. The chain couples TRBV5-1 to TRBJ1-1; possibly TRBD1 for D (6 bases). V shed 7 bases and J shed 1 base, with 14 bases lying between them. The CDR3 covers 14 residues. CDR1 SGHRS and CDR2 YFSETQ come from the germline V gene.

J is TRBJ2-5 and V is TRBV24-1; 11 positions match TRBD2. The CDR3 runs 14 residues. The V segment lost 4 bases and the J segment 5 bases; nucleotides outside the gene matches: 2. Germline CDR1 is KGHDR and CDR2 is SFDVKD. The CDR3: CATSDRTSGETQYF. In nucleotides, the CDR3 is TGTGCCACCAGTGACCGGACTAGCGGGGAGACCCAGTACTTC.

The chain is built from TRBV28 and TRBJ2-7, with 14 bases lining up with TRBD2. CDR1 and CDR2 (germline): MDHEN, SYDVKM. The CDR3 is made up of 15 amino acids. The V gene end was trimmed by 4 bases and the J gene end by 9 bases; junction bases not matched to a gene: 8. The CDR3 DNA is TGTGCCAGCAGTTCGATGGGACTAGCGGGAGTCATGCAGTACTTC. Encoded protein: CASSSMGLAGVMQYF.

This clone appeared once. The chain joins TRBV9 to TRBJ1-1, with 7 bases fitting TRBD1. CDR3 length: 13 amino acids. Germline CDR1 SGDLS, CDR2 YYNGEE. V shed 3 bases, J shed 5 bases, and the junction held 4 bases outside the gene matches. The CDR3 sequence is CASSGEGATEAFF. CDR3 bases: TGTGCCAGCAGCGGAGAGGGGGCAACTGAAGCTTTCTTT.

V is TRBV28 and J is TRBJ2-3; 7 bases are a match to TRBD1. The CDR3 sequence is 14 residues long. V was pared by 5 bases and J by 0 bases, with 2 bases of the junction left unmatched. The germline gives CDR1 MDHEN, CDR2 SYDVKM. CDR3 sequence reads: CASSAGGSTDTQYF. The DNA for the CDR3 is TGTGCCAGCAGTGCAGGGGGTAGCACAGATACGCAGTATTTT.

This sequence joins TRBV6-5 and TRBJ1-3, with a possible D match to TRBD1 (5 bases). The CDR3 consists of 16 residues. From germline, CDR1 is MNHEY and CDR2 SVGAGI. Deletions cut 4 bases from V and 0 bases from J, with 13 bases between. The CDR3 sequence is CASSSQGRFSGNTIYF. CDR3 coding DNA: TGTGCCAGCAGTTCCCAGGGTCGATTCTCTGGAAACACCATATATTTT.

This clone came up once. The chain joins TRBV9 to TRBJ2-3, with TRBD2 matching over 7 bases. With 1 base clipped from V and 3 bases from J, the junction kept 11 bases outside the gene matches. CDR1 is SGDLS and CDR2 is YYNGEE in the germline V gene. The CDR3 runs 17 residues. The CDR3 nucleotides read TGTGCCAGCAGCGTACGCCGGGGCGGGAGATCGACAGATACGCAGTATTTT. Translated, it gives CASSVRRGGRSTDTQYF. Supplemented by reference TRBV9 and TRBJ2-3, the full variable domain reads DSGVTQTPKHLITATGQRVTLRCSPRSGDLSVYWYQQSLDQGLQFLIQYYNGEERAKGNILERFSAQQFPDLHSELNLSSLELGDSALYFCASSVRRGGRSTDTQYFGPGTRLTVL.

The chain combines TRBV27 with TRBJ1-1; possibly TRBD1 for D (5 bases). Germline loops: CDR1 MNHEY, CDR2 SMNVEV (reference sequence). Trimming took off 4 bases at V and 4 bases at J, with 13 bases between the two ends. This CDR3 has 14 residues. For the CDR3, the DNA is TGTGCCAGCAGTTACTTCAGGGTGGGCACTGAAGCTTTCTTT. Its translation is CASSYFRVGTEAFF.